Listed below are T cell receptor beta chains from one sample, sequenced in a study of cytomegalovirus exposure and HLA in healthy donors. TCRdb keeps only in-frame clones here, not all; method: immunoSEQ multiplex PCR. The sample has around 180,000 clones, about 83% seen once. The sample comprised PBMCs. Source of these receptors: a woman aged 30 to 39 in good health and CMV-seropositive. Both conserved end residues are part of each CDR3. D genes are given only for firm matches. Clone size is given for some rows only: seen once, a few or many times, or a class if the clone is expanded.

>TRBV5-6|TRBJ2-1|.|TRBD2
CASSLGGGASYNEQFF
TGTGCCAGCAGCTTGGGCGGGGGGGCGTCCTACAATGAGCAGTTCTTC
>TRBV28|TRBJ1-2|.|TRBD1
CASSWGEQGKGYTF
TGTGCCAGCAGTTGGGGGGAACAGGGGAAGGGCTACACCTTC
>TRBV10-2|TRBJ1-1|.|.
CASTGSGVRTEAFF
TGCGCCAGCACTGGATCCGGGGTGCGCACTGAAGCTTTCTTT
>TRBV7-2|TRBJ1-1|.|TRBD1
CASSQRSGQMNIEAFF
TGTGCCAGCAGCCAGAGATCGGGACAGATGAACATTGAAGCTTTCTTT
>TRBV5-4|TRBJ2-7|.|.
CASSGRLLPYEQYF
TGTGCCAGCAGCGGAAGACTCCTCCCCTACGAGCAGTACTTC
>TRBV19|TRBJ1-4|.|.
CASSINSINEKLFF
TGTGCCAGTAGTATTAACAGTATTAATGAAAAACTGTTTTTT
>TRBV6-5|TRBJ1-1|.|TRBD1
CASSYQTGSPFF
TGTGCCAGCAGTTACCAGACAGGGAGTCCTTTCTTT
>TRBV7-6|TRBJ2-7|.|TRBD1
CASSLDSGGRSSYEQYF
TGTGCCAGCAGCTTAGATTCAGGGGGCAGGAGCTCCTACGAGCAGTACTTC
>TRBV5-1|TRBJ2-7|.|.
CASSFRRDPSYEQYF
TGCGCCAGCAGCTTTAGGCGGGACCCCTCCTACGAGCAGTACTTC
>TRBV7-9|TRBJ2-6|.|.
CASSENSGTPFSGANVLTF
TGTGCCAGCAGCGAGAATTCCGGGACACCCTTCTCTGGGGCCAACGTCCTGACTTTC
>TRBV28|TRBJ1-3|.|TRBD1
CASSLDLLGQGKFSGNTIYF
TGTGCCAGCAGTTTAGACTTGTTGGGACAGGGGAAATTCTCTGGAAACACCATATATTTT
>TRBV6-1|TRBJ1-1|.|TRBD1
CASSGLQGAEAFF
TGTGCCAGCAGTGGACTGCAGGGGGCTGAAGCTTTCTTT
>TRBV6-1|TRBJ2-7|.|TRBD2
CASKLAGYEQYF
TGTGCCAGCAAGCTAGCGGGTTACGAGCAGTACTTC
>TRBV9|TRBJ2-3|.|TRBD2
CASSASTSGGGTDTQYF
TGTGCCAGCAGCGCCTCTACTAGCGGGGGCGGGACAGATACGCAGTATTTT
>TRBV7-8|TRBJ2-7|.|TRBD1
CASSLDQGEREQYF
TGTGCCAGCAGCTTAGATCAGGGGGAGAGGGAGCAGTACTTC
>TRBV5-6|TRBJ2-1|.|TRBD1
CASTERMGQGPYNEQFF
TGTGCCAGCACCGAGAGAATGGGACAGGGGCCTTACAATGAGCAGTTCTTC
>TRBV2|TRBJ1-2|.|TRBD1
CASSDGTGVGGYTF
TGTGCCAGCAGTGACGGGACAGGGGTCGGTGGCTACACCTTC
>TRBV9|TRBJ2-2|.|.
CASSVSGNTGELFF
TGTGCCAGCAGCGTCTCAGGGAACACCGGGGAGCTGTTTTTT
>TRBV11-2|TRBJ2-6|.|.
CASSQTSSGANVLTF
TGTGCCAGCAGCCAAACGAGCTCTGGGGCCAACGTCCTGACTTTC
>TRBV11-1|TRBJ2-1|many|.
CASSLVGGRAYNEQFF
TGTGCCAGCAGCTTAGTCGGTGGCAGGGCTTACAATGAGCAGTTCTTC
>TRBV10-3|TRBJ1-6|once|.
CAISESGGRYSPLHF
TGTGCCATCAGTGAGTCCGGGGGTAGGTATTCACCCCTCCACTTT
>TRBV11-2|TRBJ2-7|.|.
CASSLSGERSYEQYF
TGTGCCAGCAGCTTATCCGGGGAGAGGTCCTACGAGCAGTACTTC
>TRBV13|TRBJ2-7|.|.
CASTKGEEISYEQYF
TGTGCCAGCACCAAAGGTGAGGAAATCTCCTACGAGCAGTACTTC
>TRBV9|TRBJ2-1|.|.
CASSEGGSYYNEQFF
TGTGCCAGCAGCGAGGGAGGATCGTATTACAATGAGCAGTTCTTC
>TRBV28|TRBJ1-2|.|TRBD1
CASSLSLRGTGGTYGYTF
TGTGCCAGCAGTTTATCGTTGCGGGGGACAGGGGGCACCTATGGCTACACCTTC
>TRBV7-8|TRBJ2-2|.|TRBD2
CASSHWTSGVSNTGELFF
TGTGCCAGCAGCCATTGGACTAGCGGGGTATCGAACACCGGGGAGCTGTTTTTT
>TRBV7-2|TRBJ2-7|.|.
CASSSRGGSYEQYF
TGTGCCAGCAGCTCGCGGGGTGGCTCCTACGAGCAGTACTTC
>TRBV9|TRBJ2-7|.|TRBD1
CASSGLTGSEQYF
TGTGCCAGCAGCGGGTTGACAGGGAGCGAGCAGTACTTC
>TRBV5-1|TRBJ1-5|.|TRBD1
CASSWGTGRTQPQHF
TGCGCCAGCAGCTGGGGGACAGGCCGGACTCAGCCCCAGCATTTT
>TRBV4-2|TRBJ1-1|once|.
CASTAGRVMNTEAFF
TGTGCCAGCACGGCAGGGAGGGTAATGAACACTGAAGCTTTCTTT
>TRBV2|TRBJ1-5|few|TRBD1
CASSDRGLSQPQHF
TGTGCCAGCAGTGACAGGGGGCTGAGTCAGCCCCAGCATTTT
>TRBV4-2|TRBJ2-7|.|TRBD2
CASSLSGGPSLYF
TGTGCCAGCAGCCTGAGCGGGGGCCCAAGCCTGTACTTC
>TRBV9|TRBJ1-1|few|TRBD1
CASSVMTGRNTEAFF
TGTGCCAGCAGCGTAATGACAGGGCGAAACACTGAAGCTTTCTTT
>TRBV6-1|TRBJ2-1|.|TRBD2
CASSPLAGGRVEQFF
TGTGCCAGCAGCCCGCTAGCGGGGGGGCGGGTCGAGCAGTTCTTC
>TRBV7-9|TRBJ2-2|few|.
CASSWPREGTHTGELFF
TGTGCCAGCAGCTGGCCCCGCGAGGGTACCCACACCGGGGAGCTGTTTTTT
>TRBV5-4|TRBJ2-2|.|.
CASSLANSNTGELFF
TGTGCCAGCAGCTTGGCCAACTCGAACACCGGGGAGCTGTTTTTT
>TRBV7-9|TRBJ2-3|.|TRBD2
CASSSGFGGRASDTQYF
TGTGCCAGCAGCTCTGGATTTGGGGGGAGGGCCTCTGATACGCAGTATTTT
>TRBV15|TRBJ1-1|.|.
CATSRIPGLDPEAFF
TGTGCCACCAGCAGGATCCCGGGATTAGACCCTGAAGCTTTCTTT
>TRBV28|TRBJ2-7|few|.
CASSPPQGYYEQYF
TGTGCCAGCAGCCCACCCCAGGGGTACTACGAGCAGTACTTC
>TRBV5-1|TRBJ1-3|.|TRBD1
CASSPIGQGGSGNTIYF
TGCGCCAGCAGCCCGATTGGCCAGGGGGGCTCTGGAAACACCATATATTTT
>TRBV11-2|TRBJ1-1|.|TRBD1
CASSPGTENTEAFF
TGTGCCAGCAGCCCCGGGACAGAGAACACTGAAGCTTTCTTT
>TRBV2|TRBJ1-4|few|.
CASQESGERSEKLFF
TGTGCCAGCCAAGAGTCAGGGGAGAGGAGTGAAAAACTGTTTTTT
>TRBV18|TRBJ1-3|.|.
CASSPQQENTIYF
TGTGCCAGCTCACCACAGCAGGAAAACACCATATATTTT
>TRBV6-5|TRBJ2-1|.|.
CASSYETGPNEQFF
TGTGCCAGCAGTTACGAGACAGGACCTAATGAGCAGTTCTTC
>TRBV5-6|TRBJ2-5|.|TRBD1
CASSSVWQDRPYGEETQYF
TGTGCCAGCAGCTCGGTATGGCAGGACAGGCCCTATGGGGAAGAGACCCAGTACTTC
>TRBV6-5|TRBJ1-4|.|.
CASSLGGDEKLFF
TGTGCCAGCAGTTTGGGCGGGGATGAAAAACTGTTTTTT
>TRBV7-9|TRBJ2-7|.|.
CAGRAGEHYEQYF
TGTGCCGGTAGGGCAGGGGAGCACTACGAGCAGTACTTC
>TRBV19|TRBJ1-1|once|.
CASSIYVREKPGVGAFF
TGTGCCAGTAGTATTTATGTTCGAGAAAAACCAGGCGTTGGGGCTTTCTTT
>TRBV7-9|TRBJ2-1|.|TRBD2
CASSFDWAGGGNNEQFF
TGTGCCAGCAGCTTTGATTGGGCGGGAGGGGGAAACAATGAGCAGTTCTTC
>TRBV11-3|TRBJ2-2|.|TRBD2
CASSQGLAGEGGELFF
TGTGCCAGCAGCCAGGGACTAGCGGGAGAGGGCGGGGAGCTGTTTTTT
>TRBV4-3|TRBJ2-5|.|.
CASSQDYGTETQYF
TGCGCCAGCAGCCAAGATTACGGTACCGAGACCCAGTACTTC
>TRBV5-1|TRBJ1-2|once|TRBD1
CASSFRHDRANYGYTF
TGCGCCAGCAGCTTCCGACATGACAGGGCTAACTATGGCTACACCTTC
>TRBV7-9|TRBJ2-2|once|.
CASSLRTGEGTGELFF
TGTGCCAGCAGCTTAAGAACGGGAGAGGGGACCGGGGAGCTGTTTTTT
>TRBV15|TRBJ2-7|.|.
CATSRLKATGFEQYF
TGTGCCACCAGCAGGCTCAAGGCCACAGGTTTCGAGCAGTACTTC
>TRBV6-5|TRBJ2-1|once|TRBD2
CASSYSGLAGVEEQFF
TGTGCCAGCAGTTACTCCGGACTAGCGGGAGTAGAGGAGCAGTTCTTC
>TRBV10-2|TRBJ2-3|.|TRBD2
CASSGLAEANILTDTQYF
TGCGCCAGCAGCGGACTAGCGGAAGCCAACATCCTCACAGATACGCAGTATTTT
>TRBV5-1|TRBJ2-7|few|TRBD1
CASSSTGDEQYF
TGCGCCAGCAGCTCGACAGGGGACGAGCAGTACTTC
>TRBV15|TRBJ2-2|.|TRBD1
CATSRGGQGGTGELFF
TGTGCCACCAGCAGAGGAGGACAGGGCGGCACCGGGGAGCTGTTTTTT
>TRBV5-1|TRBJ1-3|.|.
CASSPTTGDSIYF
TGCGCCAGCAGCCCAACGACTGGGGACTCCATATATTTT